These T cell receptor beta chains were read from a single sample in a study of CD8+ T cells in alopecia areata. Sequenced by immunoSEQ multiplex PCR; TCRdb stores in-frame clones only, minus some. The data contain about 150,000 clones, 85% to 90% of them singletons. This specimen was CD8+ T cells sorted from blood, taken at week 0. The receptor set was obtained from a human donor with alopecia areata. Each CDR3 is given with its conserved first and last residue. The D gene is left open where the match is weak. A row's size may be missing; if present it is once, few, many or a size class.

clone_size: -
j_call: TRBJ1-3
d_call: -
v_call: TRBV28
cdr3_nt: TGTGCCAGCGCCAACTCTGGAAACACCATATATTTT
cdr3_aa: CASANSGNTIYF

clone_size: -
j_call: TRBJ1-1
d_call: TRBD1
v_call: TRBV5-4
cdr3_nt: TGTGCCAGCAGGACGACAGGGGGCACTGAAGCTTTCTTT
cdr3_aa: CASRTTGGTEAFF

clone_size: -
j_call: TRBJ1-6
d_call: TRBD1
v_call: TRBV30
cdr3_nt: TGTGCCTGGAGTGCGACAGGGAGCTCCTATAATTCACCCCTCCACTTT
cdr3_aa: CAWSATGSSYNSPLHF

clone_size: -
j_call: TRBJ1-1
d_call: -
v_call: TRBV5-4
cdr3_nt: TGTGCCAGCAGCTTGTGGGGGGGACTGTTTAAAGCTTTCTTT
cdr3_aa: CASSLWGGLFKAFF

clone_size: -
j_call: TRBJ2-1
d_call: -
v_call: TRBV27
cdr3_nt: TGTGCCAGCAGTTTAGGACGGACCTACAATGAGCAGTTCTTC
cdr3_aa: CASSLGRTYNEQFF

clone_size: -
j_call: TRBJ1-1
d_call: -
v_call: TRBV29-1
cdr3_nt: TGCAGCGTTGAAGATGCAGGGAACACTGAAGCTTTCTTT
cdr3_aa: CSVEDAGNTEAFF

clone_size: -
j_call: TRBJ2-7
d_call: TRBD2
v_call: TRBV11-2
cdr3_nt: TGTGCCAGCAGCTTAGGTCTTTCTCCTAGCGGGAACTACGAGCAGTACTTC
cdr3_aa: CASSLGLSPSGNYEQYF

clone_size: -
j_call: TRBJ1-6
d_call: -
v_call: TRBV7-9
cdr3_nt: TGTGCCAGCAGACAGGGAATCGGTAATTCACCCCTCCACTTT
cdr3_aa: CASRQGIGNSPLHF

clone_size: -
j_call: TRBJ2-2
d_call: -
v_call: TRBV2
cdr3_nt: TGTGCCAAGGAGGGGAGAAACACCGGGGAGCTGTTTTTT
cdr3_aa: CAKEGRNTGELFF

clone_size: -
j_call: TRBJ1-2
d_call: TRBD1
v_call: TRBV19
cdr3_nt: TGTGCCAGTAGTTCCGGGACAGGCGCTTTTGTTTATGGCTACACCTTC
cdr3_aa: CASSSGTGAFVYGYTF

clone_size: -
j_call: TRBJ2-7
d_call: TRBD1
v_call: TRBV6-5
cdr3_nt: TGTGCCAGCAGTGACCGGGACAGAGACTACGAGCAGTACTTC
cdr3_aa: CASSDRDRDYEQYF

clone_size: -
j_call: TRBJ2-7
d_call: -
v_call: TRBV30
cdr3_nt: TGTGCCTGGAGCGAGCAGGGTTACGAGCAGTACTTC
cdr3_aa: CAWSEQGYEQYF

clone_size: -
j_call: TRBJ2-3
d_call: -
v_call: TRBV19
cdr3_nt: TGTGCCAGTAGTATAGCGGGGGCTAGCACAGATACGCAGTATTTT
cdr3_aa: CASSIAGASTDTQYF

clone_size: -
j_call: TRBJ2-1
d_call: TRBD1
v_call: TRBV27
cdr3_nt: TGTGCCAGCAGTCTTGGACAGGGGTCCTACAATGAGCAGTTCTTC
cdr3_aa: CASSLGQGSYNEQFF

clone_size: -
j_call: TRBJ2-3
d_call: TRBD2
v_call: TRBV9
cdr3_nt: TGTGCCAGCAGCCCGGAGGGACTAGCGGGGGTTACGCAGTATTTT
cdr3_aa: CASSPEGLAGVTQYF

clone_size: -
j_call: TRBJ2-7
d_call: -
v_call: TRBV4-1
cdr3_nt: TGCGCCAGCAGCCAAGGACTAGTCTCCGAGCAGTACTTC
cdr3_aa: CASSQGLVSEQYF

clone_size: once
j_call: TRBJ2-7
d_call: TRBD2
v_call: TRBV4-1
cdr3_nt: TGCGCCAGCAGCCAAGGGAGCGGGAGGGCCAACTACGAGCAGTACTTC
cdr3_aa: CASSQGSGRANYEQYF

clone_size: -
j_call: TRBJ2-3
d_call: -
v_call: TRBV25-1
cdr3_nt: TGTGCCAGCAGTGCCTGGGACTCTCTCAGCACGGATACGCAGTATTTT
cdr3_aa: CASSAWDSLSTDTQYF

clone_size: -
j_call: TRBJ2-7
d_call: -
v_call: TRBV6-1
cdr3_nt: TGTGCCAGCAGTGACGACAGAGCCTACGAGCAGTACTTC
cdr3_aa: CASSDDRAYEQYF

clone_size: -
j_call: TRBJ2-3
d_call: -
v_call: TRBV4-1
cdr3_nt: TGCGCCAGCAGCCAAGATTTGGATGGCACAGATACGCAGTATTTT
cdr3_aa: CASSQDLDGTDTQYF

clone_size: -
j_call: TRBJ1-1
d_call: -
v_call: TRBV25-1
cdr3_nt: TGTGCCAGCAGTTCTGGCGGGGCTGAAGCTTTCTTT
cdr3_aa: CASSSGGAEAFF

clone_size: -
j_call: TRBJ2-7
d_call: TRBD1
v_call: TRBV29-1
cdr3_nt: TGCAGCGTCGCGACAGGGGACACCTCCTACGAGCAGTACTTC
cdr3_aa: CSVATGDTSYEQYF

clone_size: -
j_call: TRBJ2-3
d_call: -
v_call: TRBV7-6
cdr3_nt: TGTGCCAGCAGCAGGGGTTCTGCAGATACGCAGTATTTT
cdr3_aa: CASSRGSADTQYF

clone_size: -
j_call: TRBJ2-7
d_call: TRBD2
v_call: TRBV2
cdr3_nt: TGTGCCAGCACTGGGACTAGCTTCTACGAGCAGTACTTC
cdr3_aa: CASTGTSFYEQYF

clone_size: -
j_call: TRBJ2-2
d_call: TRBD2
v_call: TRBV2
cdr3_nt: TGTGCCACCATGGGGAGGGCAGCGAACACCGGGGAGCTGTTTTTT
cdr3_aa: CATMGRAANTGELFF

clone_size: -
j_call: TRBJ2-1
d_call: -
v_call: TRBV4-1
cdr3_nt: TGCGCCAGCAGCCATGAAGGGTTAGTGGGTAGCAATGAGCAGTTCTTC
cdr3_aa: CASSHEGLVGSNEQFF

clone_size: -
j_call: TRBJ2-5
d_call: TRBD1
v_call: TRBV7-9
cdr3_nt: TGTGCCAGCAGCTCCTCCCTCGGGACAGGGATAGAGACCCAGTACTTC
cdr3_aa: CASSSSLGTGIETQYF

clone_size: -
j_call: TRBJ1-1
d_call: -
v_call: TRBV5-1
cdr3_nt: TGCGCCAGCAGCGCCGACACAGGGTCCACTGAAGCTTTCTTT
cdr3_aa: CASSADTGSTEAFF

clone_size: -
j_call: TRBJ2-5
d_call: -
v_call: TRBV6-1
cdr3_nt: TGTGCCAGCAGTTCGGGACTGGCAGAGACCCAGTACTTC
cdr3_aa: CASSSGLAETQYF

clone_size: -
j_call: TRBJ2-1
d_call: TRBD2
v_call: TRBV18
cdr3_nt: TGTGCCAGCTCACCATGGGATAGCGGGACTTACAATGAGCAGTTCTTC
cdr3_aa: CASSPWDSGTYNEQFF

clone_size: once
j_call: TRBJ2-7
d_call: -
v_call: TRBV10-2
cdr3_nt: TGCGCCAGCAGTGAGCTATTTACCTACGAGCAGTACTTC
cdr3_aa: CASSELFTYEQYF

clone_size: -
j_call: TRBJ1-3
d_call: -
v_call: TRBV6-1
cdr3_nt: TGTGCCAGCAGCCCCGACGGTGACTCTGGAAACACCATATATTTT
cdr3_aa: CASSPDGDSGNTIYF

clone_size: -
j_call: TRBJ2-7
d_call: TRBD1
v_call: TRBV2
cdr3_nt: TGTGCCAGCAGTGGACAGGGTGACGACGAGCAGTACTTC
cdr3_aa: CASSGQGDDEQYF

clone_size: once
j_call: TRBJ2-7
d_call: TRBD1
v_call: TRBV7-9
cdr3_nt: TGTGCCAGCAGCTCGGGACAGGGTGCCCGCGAGCAGTACTTC
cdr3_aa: CASSSGQGAREQYF

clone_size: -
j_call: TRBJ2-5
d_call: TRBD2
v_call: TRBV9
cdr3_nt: TGTGCCAGCAGCGAGGGACTAGCCCCAGAGACCCAGTACTTC
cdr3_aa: CASSEGLAPETQYF

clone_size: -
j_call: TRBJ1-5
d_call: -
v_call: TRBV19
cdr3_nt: TGTGCCAGTAGTATAGACCGAAATTTAGGTGGCAATCAGCCCCAGCATTTT
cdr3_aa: CASSIDRNLGGNQPQHF

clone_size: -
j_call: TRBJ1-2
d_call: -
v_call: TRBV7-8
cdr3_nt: TGTGCCAGCAGCTTGGACAAAACTAACTATGGCTACACCTTC
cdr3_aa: CASSLDKTNYGYTF

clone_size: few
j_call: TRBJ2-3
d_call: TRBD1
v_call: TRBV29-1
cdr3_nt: TGCAGCGTCGACAGGGGCGGCGTGTTTCCAGATACGCAGTATTTT
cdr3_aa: CSVDRGGVFPDTQYF

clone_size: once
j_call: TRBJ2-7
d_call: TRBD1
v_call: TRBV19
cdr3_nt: TGTGCCTCCAGACCGGGACAGGGCGCCTACGAGCAGTACTTC
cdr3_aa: CASRPGQGAYEQYF

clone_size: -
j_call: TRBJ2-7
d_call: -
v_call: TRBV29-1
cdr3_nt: TGCAGCGGGCTACAGGGCTACGAGCAGTACTTC
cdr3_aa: CSGLQGYEQYF